This T cell receptor (beta chain) was captured by sequencing in a study of T cell repertoires in cytomegalovirus infection. TCRdb re-called the reads with MiXCR, one entry per CDR3 protein. The sample lists about 920,000 distinct CDR3 sequences, about a third occurring once. This clonotype was observed a few times. Its target is unknown. Broader study findings: Dominating the ex vivo response were HLA-C-restricted CMV-specific TCR beta clonotypes. Cumulative public TCR beta family frequency identified carriers of CMV plus the relevant HLA.

The CDR3 consists of 16 residues. The trim removed 7 bases at V and 2 bases at J, leaving 11 bases unmatched. CDR1 MNHEY and CDR2 SVGEGT come from the germline V gene. This TCR was recovered from a human donor in good health (CMV status not recorded). Some clones in this sample may be carry-over from other donors' samples. V gene TRBV6-2 or TRBV6-3 combines with J gene TRBJ2-3; TRBD2 matches 8 bases. Material: cultured CD8+ T cells from PBMCs, obtained from culture after CMV antigen stimulation. CDR3 region: CASKKRGGGLTDTQYF. The CDR3 nucleotides read TGTGCCAGCAAAAAACGAGGCGGGGGGCTCACAGATACGCAGTATTTT.